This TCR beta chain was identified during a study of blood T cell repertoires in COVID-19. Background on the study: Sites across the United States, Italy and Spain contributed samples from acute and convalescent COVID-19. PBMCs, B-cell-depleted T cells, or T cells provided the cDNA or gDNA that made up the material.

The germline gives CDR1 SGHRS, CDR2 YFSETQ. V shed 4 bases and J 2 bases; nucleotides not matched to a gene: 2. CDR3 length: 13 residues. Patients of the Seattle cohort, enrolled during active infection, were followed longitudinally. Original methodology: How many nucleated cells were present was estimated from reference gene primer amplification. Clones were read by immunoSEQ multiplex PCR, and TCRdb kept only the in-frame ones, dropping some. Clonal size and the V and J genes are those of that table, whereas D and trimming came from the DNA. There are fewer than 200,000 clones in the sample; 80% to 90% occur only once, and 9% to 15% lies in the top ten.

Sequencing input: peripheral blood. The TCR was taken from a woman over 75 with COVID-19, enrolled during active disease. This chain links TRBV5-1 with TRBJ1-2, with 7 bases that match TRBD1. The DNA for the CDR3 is TGCGCCAGCAGCGCGGGACAGAACTATGGCTACACCTTC. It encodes CASSAGQNYGYTF.